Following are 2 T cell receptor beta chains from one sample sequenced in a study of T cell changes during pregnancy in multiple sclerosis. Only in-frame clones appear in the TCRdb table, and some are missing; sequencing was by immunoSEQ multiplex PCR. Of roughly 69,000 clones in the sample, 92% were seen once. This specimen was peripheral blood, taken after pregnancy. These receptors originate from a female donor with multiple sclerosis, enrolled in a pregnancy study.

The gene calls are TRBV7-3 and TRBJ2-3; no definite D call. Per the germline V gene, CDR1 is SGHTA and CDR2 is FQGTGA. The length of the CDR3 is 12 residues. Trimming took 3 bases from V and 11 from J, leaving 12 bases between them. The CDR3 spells CASSFPGSMQYF. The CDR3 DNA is TGTGCCAGCAGCTTTCCAGGCTCGATGCAGTATTTT.

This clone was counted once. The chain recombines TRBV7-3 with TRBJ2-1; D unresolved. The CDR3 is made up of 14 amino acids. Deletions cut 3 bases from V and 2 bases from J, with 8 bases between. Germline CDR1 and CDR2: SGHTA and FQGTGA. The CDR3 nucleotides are TGTGCCAGCAGCTTGGGTCGGGCCTACAATGAGCAGTTCTTC. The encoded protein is CASSLGRAYNEQFF. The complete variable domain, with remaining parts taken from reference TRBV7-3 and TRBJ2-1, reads GAGVSQTPSNKVTEKGKYVELRCDPISGHTALYWYRQSLGQGPEFLIYFQGTGAADDSGLPNDRFFAVRPEGSVSTLKIQRTERGDSAVYLCASSLGRAYNEQFFGPGTRLTVL.